This T cell receptor beta chain is drawn from a study of identical twins. Whole-study results and caveats: Researchers caution that invariant MAIT and iNKT cells could partly confound zero-insertion analyses. Models underestimated TCR alpha sharing (out-of-frame) in monozygotic twins.

TCRdb re-called the 5' RACE reads with MiXCR, one entry per CDR3 protein. The data show around 100,000 distinct CDR3 sequences, with less than 6.5% seen just once and 10% to 15% held by the top ten. In this sample, this clonotype turned up many times. Its target is not known. Healthy Caucasians made up all donors. Sequences were obtained from memory T cells sorted from blood. This receptor was taken from a woman aged 45-59 years in good health.

The DNA for the CDR3 is TGCAGTGCTAGATCCCTACAGGGGGCAGAAGAGACCCAGTACTTC. Residues: CSARSLQGAEETQYF. The V and J genes are TRBV20-1 and TRBJ2-5, with TRBD1 identical over 9 bases. Germline V gene data show CDR1 as DFQATT and CDR2 as SNEGSKA (reference sequence). V lost 2 bases, J lost 3 bases, and 7 bases stayed unmatched. This CDR3 is 15 amino acids long.